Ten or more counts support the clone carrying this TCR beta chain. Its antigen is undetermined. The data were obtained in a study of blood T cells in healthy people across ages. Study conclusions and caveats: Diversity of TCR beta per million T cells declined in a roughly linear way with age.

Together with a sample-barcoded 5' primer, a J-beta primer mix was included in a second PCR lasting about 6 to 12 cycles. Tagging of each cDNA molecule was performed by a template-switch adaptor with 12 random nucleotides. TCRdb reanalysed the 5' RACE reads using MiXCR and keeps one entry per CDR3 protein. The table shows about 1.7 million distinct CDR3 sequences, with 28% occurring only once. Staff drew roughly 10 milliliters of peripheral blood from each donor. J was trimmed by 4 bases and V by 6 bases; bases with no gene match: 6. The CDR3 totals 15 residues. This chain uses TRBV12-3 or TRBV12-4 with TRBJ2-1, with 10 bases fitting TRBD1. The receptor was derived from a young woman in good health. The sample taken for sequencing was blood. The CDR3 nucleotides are TGTGCCAGCAGACCGGGACAGGGGACTTACAATGAGCAGTTCTTC. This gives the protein CASRPGQGTYNEQFF.